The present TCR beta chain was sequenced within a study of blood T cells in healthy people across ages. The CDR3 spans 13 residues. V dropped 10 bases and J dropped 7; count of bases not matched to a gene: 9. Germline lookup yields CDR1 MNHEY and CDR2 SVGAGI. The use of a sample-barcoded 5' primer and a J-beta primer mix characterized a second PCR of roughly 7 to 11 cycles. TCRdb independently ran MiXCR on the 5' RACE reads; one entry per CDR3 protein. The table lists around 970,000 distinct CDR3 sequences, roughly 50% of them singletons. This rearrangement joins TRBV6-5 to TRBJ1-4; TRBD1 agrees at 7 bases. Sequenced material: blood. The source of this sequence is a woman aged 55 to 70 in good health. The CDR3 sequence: CATKTDRLEKLFF. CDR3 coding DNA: TGTGCCACTAAAACGGACAGGCTTGAAAAACTGTTTTTT.